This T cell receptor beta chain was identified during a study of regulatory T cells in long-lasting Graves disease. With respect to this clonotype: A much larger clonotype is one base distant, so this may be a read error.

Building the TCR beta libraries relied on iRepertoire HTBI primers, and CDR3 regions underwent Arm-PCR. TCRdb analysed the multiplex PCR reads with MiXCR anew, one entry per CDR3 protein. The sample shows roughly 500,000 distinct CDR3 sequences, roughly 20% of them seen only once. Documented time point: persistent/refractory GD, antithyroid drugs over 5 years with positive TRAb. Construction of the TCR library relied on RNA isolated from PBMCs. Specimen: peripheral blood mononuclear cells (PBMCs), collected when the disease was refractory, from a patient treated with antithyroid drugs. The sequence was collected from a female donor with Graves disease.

CDR3 bases: TGTGCCAGCACCCGTGGGAGTGCCTTGGGTACCAAAGAGACCCAGTACTTC. Its protein is CASTRGSALGTKETQYF. The chain carries TRBV28 and TRBJ2-7; a weak D match, TRBD2 (5 bases). The J call may be mistaken, given a closer DNA end match to TRBJ2-5. The CDR3 covers 17 residues. Germline assignment: CDR1 MDHEN and CDR2 SYDVKM.